One sample yielded the 8 T cell receptor beta chains listed below, sequenced in a study of blood T cell repertoires in COVID-19. The data were produced by immunoSEQ multiplex PCR, yet TCRdb's version contains in-frame clones alone and is incomplete. Here the sample spans tens of thousands of clones, approximately 90% being singletons. The sample consisted of peripheral blood. The receptors stem from an elderly woman with COVID-19, enrolled during active disease.

A single count supports this clone. The gene calls are TRBV6-1 and TRBJ1-4; 7 nucleotides agree with TRBD1. CDR1 and CDR2 (germline): MNHNS, SASEGT. The CDR3 has 14 amino acids. V was pared by 1 base and J by 7 bases, with 3 bases of the junction left unmatched. CDR3 region: CASSEGQGREKLFF. The CDR3 bases are TGTGCCAGCAGTGAAGGACAGGGTCGTGAAAAACTGTTTTTT.

The chain recombines TRBV14 with TRBJ2-5; tentative D call: TRBD1 (5 bases). The CDR3 is made up of 13 amino acids. Trimming pared 1 base from V and 7 bases from J, leaving 10 bases between. Germline CDR1 reads SGHDN; CDR2 reads FVKESK. The CDR3 is CASSQVQGGTQYF. The CDR3 DNA reads as TGTGCCAGCAGCCAAGTTCAGGGTGGGACCCAGTACTTC.

The chain employs TRBV7-9 and TRBJ2-7; perhaps TRBD2 as D (6 bases). V lost 4 bases to trimming and J lost 1 base, with 11 bases between them. This CDR3 contains 14 residues. Germline V gene data show CDR1 as SEHNR and CDR2 as FQNEAQ (reference sequence). CDR3 region: CASSSSGTSYEQYF. The CDR3 DNA sequence: TGTGCCAGCAGCTCCTCCGGGACTTCCTACGAGCAGTACTTC.

The V and J genes are TRBV6-1 and TRBJ1-1; a possible D gene is TRBD1 (6 bases). CDR3 length equals 15 residues. Germline assignment: CDR1 MNHNS and CDR2 SASEGT. Trimming removed 1 base at V and 1 base at J, with 10 bases between. CDR3 sequence: CASSEEQGRNTEAFF. CDR3 in DNA: TGTGCCAGCAGTGAAGAACAGGGTAGGAACACTGAAGCTTTCTTT.

The chain employs TRBV5-1 and TRBJ1-1, with 8 bases identical to TRBD1. The length of the CDR3 is 14 residues. J gave up 4 bases and V 4 bases, and 6 bases lay outside the gene matches. CDR1 SGHRS and CDR2 YFSETQ come from the germline V gene. The CDR3 sequence is CASSTTGGGTEAFF. The CDR3 coding sequence is TGCGCCAGCAGCACTACAGGGGGTGGCACTGAAGCTTTCTTT.

Remarks on this clone: The same CDR3 also results from other DNA sequences found in this sample. This sequence joins TRBV6-5 and TRBJ1-5; 9 bases are shared with TRBD1. J gave up 6 bases and V 6 bases, and 3 bases lay outside the gene matches. The CDR3 is made up of 13 amino acids. In germline, CDR1 is MNHEY, CDR2 SVGAGI. In DNA, the CDR3 is TGTGCCAGCAGGGGGACAGGGATTCAGCCCCAGCATTTT. It translates to CASRGTGIQPQHF.

V and J are TRBV7-2 and TRBJ2-7, with D perhaps matching TRBD2 (5 bases). The CDR3 has 14 amino acids. In germline, CDR1 is SGHTA, CDR2 FQGNSA. The ends were cut back, 5 bases at V and 0 bases at J, with 11 bases in the middle. This chain's CDR3 is CASSPGLPSYEQYF. The CDR3 region has the DNA TGTGCCAGCAGCCCGGGATTACCCTCCTACGAGCAGTACTTC.

The chain joins TRBV11-2 to TRBJ2-7; 9 nucleotides line up with TRBD2. The length of the CDR3 is 14 residues. With V trimmed by 5 bases and J by 9 bases, 11 bases remained unmatched. CDR1 and CDR2 from the germline V gene are SGHAT and FQNNGV. The CDR3 coding sequence is TGTGCCAGCAGCCCGGGGACTAGCTTACTCGCGCAGTACTTC. It codes for CASSPGTSLLAQYF.